This TCR beta chain was identified during a study of shared clonotypes between healthy human individuals. The study, taken as a whole, reports: What naive subsets generally showed was a larger estimated richness than memory subsets showed. It was the non-shared clonotypes that had lower generation probabilities than clonotypes shared by all four donors. Sequencing depth was predicted to influence how clonotypes are shared among donors.

Method: immunoSEQ multiplex PCR; TCRdb's copy keeps in-frame clones and lacks some. Among about 2.3 million clones listed, about 90% were seen once. Per the germline V gene, CDR1 is MNHEY and CDR2 is SVGAGI. This CDR3 contains 12 residues. V was clipped by 0 bases and J by 10 bases, with 9 bases between them. The sample holds one count of this clone. Its matching antigen is unknown. The specimen sequenced was naive CD4+ T cells from PBMCs. The subset: CD45RA+ positively selected. This receptor was identified in a man aged 18 to 30 in good health. Some clones in this sample may be carry-over from other donors' samples. The rearrangement joins TRBV6-5 to TRBJ1-1; possible D gene TRBD1, 5 bases. CDR3 DNA sequence: TGTGCCAGCAGTTACTCGAGAGGGGCAGCTTTCTTT. This codes for CASSYSRGAAFF.